This entry is about one TCR beta chain. The data stem from a study of CD8 T cells in Susac syndrome. Germline V CDR1 and CDR2: SGHNT, YYREEE (reference sequence). J gave up 5 bases and V 4 bases, and 7 bases lay outside the gene matches. The CDR3 contains 14 residues. The authors reverse transcribed about 0.5 to 1 ug RNA with random hexamers. TCRdb fed the immunoSEQ multiplex PCR reads into MiXCR, producing one record per CDR3 protein. The data contain more than 70,000 distinct CDR3 sequences, over 75% of them singletons. Sequenced: CD8+ T cells from PBMCs. This chain uses TRBV5-4 with TRBJ2-7; 9 bases match TRBD1. This clonotype was obtained from a human donor with multiple sclerosis. The CDR3 loop reads CASSLLDRGHEQYF. CDR3 DNA: TGTGCCAGCAGCCTGCTGGACAGGGGCCACGAGCAGTACTTC.